The 29 T cell receptor beta chains given below trace back to one sample, sequenced in a study of cytotoxic CD8 clonotypes in ibrutinib-treated CLL. Clones were sequenced by immunoSEQ multiplex PCR, and TCRdb holds only the in-frame ones, with some missing. This table has some 310,000 clones, roughly 79% appearing once. The sample consisted of PBMCs, taken before ibrutinib treatment. These receptor sequences come from a human donor with chronic lymphocytic leukemia.

The CDR3 coding sequence is TGTGCCAGCAGGACACTAGGATCCTACGAGCAGTACTTC. Its protein product is CASRTLGSYEQYF. The V call is TRBV27, the J call TRBJ2-7; D might be TRBD2 (5 bases). The germline V gene encodes CDR1 MNHEY and CDR2 SMNVEV (reference sequence). V was trimmed by 6 bases and J by 1 base, leaving 10 bases between them. CDR3 size: 13 residues.

This sequence joins TRBV6-5 and TRBJ1-2; no clear D gene. CDR1 is MNHEY, CDR2 SVGAGI, per germline. Trimming took 10 bases from V and 1 from J, leaving 13 bases between them. CDR3 length: 13 amino acids. The CDR3: CATAWGYNYGYTF. CDR3 nucleotides: TGTGCCACTGCCTGGGGATATAACTATGGCTACACCTTC.

The table lists this clone with a count of one. V gene TRBV7-9 combines with J gene TRBJ2-7; 9 bases are a match to TRBD1. V shed 3 bases, J shed 5 bases, and the junction held 8 bases outside the gene matches. Germline CDR1 and CDR2: SEHNR and FQNEAQ (reference sequence). This CDR3 has 15 residues. This chain's CDR3 is CASSFTGGESHEQYF. CDR3 DNA: TGTGCCAGCAGCTTTACAGGGGGCGAATCACACGAGCAGTACTTC.

The chain links TRBV4-3 to TRBJ2-1, with D tentatively TRBD2 (6 bases). Germline lookup yields CDR1 LGHNA and CDR2 YSLEER. The CDR3 is made up of 15 amino acids. V was trimmed by 6 bases and J by 3 bases, leaving 15 bases between them. CDR3 bases: TGCGCCAGCAGTTACGGGACTGGCGGCTACAATGAGCAGTTCTTC. Encoded protein: CASSYGTGGYNEQFF.

CDR3 in DNA: TGTGCCAGCAGTACTGTTAGCGGGAGGGCCCCCTACGAGCAGTACTTC. Its protein product is CASSTVSGRAPYEQYF. V gene TRBV11-2 combines with J gene TRBJ2-7; 11 bases line up with TRBD2. This CDR3 comprises 16 residues. Trimming at V came to 6 bases and at J to 2 bases, leaving 9 bases not matched to a gene. Germline-derived CDR1 and CDR2 are SGHAT and FQNNGV.

The rearrangement links TRBV7-2 to TRBJ1-1; D is possibly TRBD1 (5 bases). CDR1 is SGHTA and CDR2 is FQGNSA in the germline V gene. With 4 bases removed from V and 2 bases from J, the gap between germline ends came to 8 bases. This CDR3 is built from 13 residues. Written as DNA, the CDR3 is TGTGCCAGCAGCTCAGGGCAAAACACTGAAGCTTTCTTT. This sequence encodes CASSSGQNTEAFF.

The chain employs TRBV6-1 and TRBJ1-1; 9 nucleotides align to TRBD1. This CDR3 spans 17 amino acids. The V gene end was trimmed by 6 bases and the J gene end by 4 bases; junction bases not matched to a gene: 15. CDR1 is MNHNS, CDR2 SASEGT, per germline. CDR3 protein: CASRERDREFWGTEAFF. The CDR3 region has the DNA TGTGCCAGCAGGGAACGGGACAGGGAATTTTGGGGCACTGAAGCTTTCTTT.

The table lists this clone with a few counts. The V and J genes are TRBV18 and TRBJ2-7; 7 positions match TRBD1. Trimming removed 3 bases from V and 0 bases from J; junction bases left unmatched: 14. This CDR3 region has 18 residues. Germline CDR1 and CDR2: KGHSH and LQKENI. CDR3 in DNA: TGTGCCAGCTCACCGGATAGTGTGACAGGGTGGTACTCCTACGAGCAGTACTTC. Translating gives CASSPDSVTGWYSYEQYF.

The CDR3 DNA follows: TGTGCCAGCAGCTTTAACCTAGCGGGAGACACCGGGGAGCTGTTTTTT. Its translation is CASSFNLAGDTGELFF. The V call is TRBV5-5, the J call TRBJ2-2; 10 bases fit TRBD2. The CDR3 is 16 amino acids. The germline V gene encodes CDR1 SGHKS and CDR2 YYEKEE (reference sequence). V shed 2 bases and J 3 bases; nucleotides not matched to a gene: 4.

A remark on this clone: In the same sample, other DNA sequences code for this CDR3. The V and J genes are TRBV30 and TRBJ2-3; a weak D match, TRBD2 (6 bases). The germline V and J ends were trimmed by 0 bases and 5 bases, with 6 bases remaining between them. The germline V gene encodes CDR1 GTSNPN and CDR2 SVGIG (reference sequence). There are 12 residues in the CDR3. The CDR3 is CAWSVRGDTQYF. The CDR3 DNA reads as TGTGCCTGGAGTGTGCGGGGAGATACGCAGTATTTT.

The chain recombines TRBV5-6 with TRBJ2-2; D might be TRBD2 (5 bases). The germline V and J ends were trimmed by 1 base and 3 bases, with 10 bases remaining between them. Germline CDR1 is SGHDT and CDR2 is YYEEEE. The CDR3 has 15 amino acids. The CDR3, as DNA: TGTGCCAGCAGCTTGTCCGGGGTCGACACCGGGGAGCTGTTTTTT. Amino acid sequence: CASSLSGVDTGELFF.

The rearrangement joins TRBV19 to TRBJ2-1; 9 positions agree with TRBD1. V dropped 6 bases and J dropped 2; count of bases not matched to a gene: 5. Germline CDR1 and CDR2: LNHDA and SQIVND (reference sequence). The CDR3 extends over 15 amino acids. CDR3 region: CASSSRQGAYNEQFF. CDR3 coding DNA: TGTGCCAGTAGCAGCAGACAGGGGGCCTACAATGAGCAGTTCTTC.

The chain combines TRBV6-1 with TRBJ2-1, with a tentative D call TRBD1 (7 bases). V was shortened by 0 bases and J by 8 bases, with 14 bases between the two germline ends. Germline CDR1 and CDR2: MNHNS and SASEGT. The CDR3 runs 15 residues. CDR3: CASSEARRGRDEQFF. Written as DNA, the CDR3 is TGTGCCAGCAGTGAAGCGAGGAGGGGGCGGGATGAGCAGTTCTTC.

The chain carries TRBV18 and TRBJ1-5; a possible D gene is TRBD1 (5 bases). This CDR3 spans 14 amino acids. Germline assignment: CDR1 KGHSH and CDR2 LQKENI. V was cut by 6 bases and J by 5 bases, with 14 bases left in between. CDR3 region: CASSYSGGDQPQHF. The DNA for the CDR3 is TGTGCCAGCTCGTACTCGGGGGGGGATCAGCCCCAGCATTTT.

The chain is built from TRBV27 and TRBJ2-1, with D unclear. The ends were cut back, 3 bases at V and 3 bases at J, with 6 bases in the middle. In germline, CDR1 is MNHEY, CDR2 SMNVEV (reference sequence). CDR3 length equals 13 residues. The CDR3 nucleotides read TGTGCCAGCAGTTTTTCCGGCTACAATGAGCAGTTCTTC. Protein: CASSFSGYNEQFF.

Points on this clone: The sample carries other DNA sequences with the same CDR3. This rearrangement joins TRBV5-1 to TRBJ1-1; a possible D gene is TRBD1 (6 bases). CDR1 is SGHRS, CDR2 YFSETQ, per germline. Trimming took off 0 bases at V and 4 bases at J, with 10 bases between the two ends. The CDR3 runs 14 residues. The CDR3 DNA follows: TGCGCCAGCAGCTTGGAAGGAGGGGGCACTGAAGCTTTCTTT. It translates to CASSLEGGGTEAFF.

This clone occurred once. The chain couples TRBV19 to TRBJ2-5, with D tentatively TRBD1 (6 bases). V was pared by 1 base and J by 0 bases, with 9 bases between. Germline assignment: CDR1 LNHDA and CDR2 SQIVND (reference sequence). The CDR3 has 15 residues. The CDR3 DNA reads as TGTGCCAGTAGTATAGGACAGGCCTACCAAGAGACCCAGTACTTC. This translates into CASSIGQAYQETQYF.

V and J are TRBV7-2 and TRBJ2-7, with 7 bases matching TRBD2. The CDR3 spans 15 residues. Germline CDR1 is SGHTA and CDR2 is FQGNSA. The V gene end was trimmed by 1 base and the J gene end by 3 bases; junction bases not matched to a gene: 6. CDR3 residues: CASSLDLASGYEQYF. CDR3 nucleotide sequence: TGTGCCAGCAGCTTAGATTTGGCTAGCGGCTACGAGCAGTACTTC.

The chain carries TRBV7-2 and TRBJ2-5; D remains unclear. The CDR3 spans 16 residues. Trimming pared 3 bases from V and 3 bases from J, leaving 17 bases between. Looked up from germline, CDR1 is SGHTA and CDR2 is FQGNSA. CDR3 nucleotide sequence: TGTGCCAGCAGCTTTTTCAGGTCCCTATGGGAAGAGACCCAGTACTTC. Its protein product is CASSFFRSLWEETQYF. The whole variable domain, filled in from reference TRBV7-2 and TRBJ2-5, reads GAGVSQSPSNKVTEKGKDVELRCDPISGHTALYWYRQSLGQGLEFLIYFQGNSAPDKSGLPSDRFSAERTGGSVSTLTIQRTQQEDSAVYLCASSFFRSLWEETQYFGPGTRLLVL.

This chain's CDR3 is CASSSIRSFYNEQFF. The CDR3 coding sequence is TGTGCCAGCAGCTCAATACGAAGTTTCTACAATGAGCAGTTCTTC. The rearrangement uses TRBV7-2 and TRBJ2-1; D remains unclear. Per germline, CDR1 SGHTA and CDR2 FQGNSA. V was shortened by 4 bases and J by 3 bases, with 13 bases between the two germline ends. This CDR3 spans 15 amino acids.

V and J are TRBV11-2 and TRBJ2-3; D not certain. This CDR3 contains 16 residues. Germline V lookup: CDR1 SGHAT, CDR2 FQNNGV. V was pared by 1 base and J by 2 bases, with 13 bases between. The CDR3 reads CASSLGAALHTDTQYF. In DNA form, the CDR3 reads TGTGCCAGCAGCTTAGGGGCGGCTCTCCACACAGATACGCAGTATTTT.

This chain joins TRBV6-5 and TRBJ2-7; D gene ambiguous. From germline, CDR1 is MNHEY and CDR2 SVGAGI. V was trimmed by 0 bases and J by 6 bases, leaving 9 bases between them. This CDR3 contains 13 residues. The CDR3 nucleotides are TGTGCCAGCAGTTACTCGAGGCAGTCCGAGCAGTACTTC. This gives the protein CASSYSRQSEQYF.

The gene calls are TRBV30 and TRBJ1-5; weak D call: TRBD1 (5 bases). Between the trimmed V and J ends, which lost 2 bases and 4 bases, there was a span of 12 bases. The CDR3 runs to 14 residues. The germline V gene has CDR1 GTSNPN and CDR2 SVGIG (reference sequence). CDR3 sequence: CAWSTPTVNQPQHF. The CDR3 DNA reads as TGTGCCTGGAGTACCCCGACAGTTAATCAGCCCCAGCATTTT. Using reference TRBV30 and TRBJ1-5 for the parts outside the CDR3, the full variable domain is SQTIHQWPATLVQPVGSPLSLECTVEGTSNPNLYWYRQAAGRGLQLLFYSVGIGQISSEVPQNLSASRPQDRQFILSSKKLLLSDSGFYLCAWSTPTVNQPQHFGDGTRLSIL.

V is TRBV28 and J is TRBJ2-4; no clear D. CDR3 length: 16 residues. Germline-derived CDR1 and CDR2 are MDHEN and SYDVKM. V was shortened by 5 bases and J by 1 base, with 15 bases between the two germline ends. The CDR3 here is CASSLGRAGAKNIQYF. CDR3 bases: TGTGCCAGCAGTCTAGGACGGGCTGGGGCCAAAAACATTCAGTACTTC. Together with reference TRBV28 and TRBJ2-4, the CDR3 gives the full variable domain: DVKVTQSSRYLVKRTGEKVFLECVQDMDHENMFWYRQDPGLGLRLIYFSYDVKMKEKGDIPEGYSVSREKKERFSLILESASTNQTSMYLCASSLGRAGAKNIQYFGAGTRLSVL.

This chain connects TRBV19 to TRBJ1-2, with 9 bases fitting TRBD1. V lost 5 bases and J lost 3; bases outside the gene matches: 7. The CDR3 is 15 residues long. CDR1 LNHDA and CDR2 SQIVND come from the germline V gene (reference sequence). CDR3 DNA: TGTGCCAGTAGTCCAGCGACAGGGGGATACTATGGCTACACCTTC. Its protein is CASSPATGGYYGYTF.

This chain joins TRBV30 and TRBJ2-7; 8 bases agree with TRBD1. CDR1 and CDR2 (germline): GTSNPN, SVGIG (reference sequence). V trimming: 4 bases; J trimming: 5 bases; junction bases outside the gene matches: 10. The CDR3 extends over 14 amino acids. The CDR3 here is CAWKPGQVSDEQYF. In nucleotides, the CDR3 is TGTGCCTGGAAACCGGGACAGGTTTCCGACGAGCAGTACTTC.

This clone turned up a few times. The chain has TRBV6-6 and TRBJ1-1, with D hard to call. Germline lookup yields CDR1 MNHNY and CDR2 SVGAGI (reference sequence). With 6 bases removed from V and 4 bases from J, the gap between germline ends came to 12 bases. This CDR3 contains 13 residues. The CDR3 spells CASRVSLGTEAFF. The DNA of the CDR3 is TGTGCCAGCAGGGTCTCGCTGGGCACTGAAGCTTTCTTT.

J is TRBJ1-2 and V is TRBV6-5; the D is unclear. V was cut by 6 bases and J by 2 bases, with 16 bases left in between. Germline CDR1 is MNHEY and CDR2 is SVGAGI. The length of the CDR3 is 15 residues. Here the CDR3 DNA reads TGTGCCAGCAGCCGCTTTTTTGGCCAGAACTATGGCTACACCTTC. Amino acids: CASSRFFGQNYGYTF.

The chain has TRBV29-1 and TRBJ2-1; D might be TRBD2 (5 bases). Germline assignment: CDR1 SQVTM and CDR2 ANQGSEA. V shed 4 bases and J shed 2 bases, with 9 bases lying between them. The CDR3 has 13 residues. CDR3 nucleotide sequence: TGCAGCGTTGGCGGGCAAGCCTACAATGAGCAGTTCTTC. Translation gives CSVGGQAYNEQFF.